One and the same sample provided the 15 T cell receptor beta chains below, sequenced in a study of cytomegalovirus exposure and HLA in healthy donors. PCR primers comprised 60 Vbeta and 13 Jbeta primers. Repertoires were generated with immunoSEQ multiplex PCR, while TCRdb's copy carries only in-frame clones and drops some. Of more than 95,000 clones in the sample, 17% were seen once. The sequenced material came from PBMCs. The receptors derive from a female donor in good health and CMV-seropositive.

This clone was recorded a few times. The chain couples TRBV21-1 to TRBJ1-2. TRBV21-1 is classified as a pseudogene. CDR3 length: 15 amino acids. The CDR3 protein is CASSKKECGFYGYTF. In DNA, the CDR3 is TGTGCCAGCAGCAAAAAGGAATGCGGGTTCTATGGCTACACCTTC.

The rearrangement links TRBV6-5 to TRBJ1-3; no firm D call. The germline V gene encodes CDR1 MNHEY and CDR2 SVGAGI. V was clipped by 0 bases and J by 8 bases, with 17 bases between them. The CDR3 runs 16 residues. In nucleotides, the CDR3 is TGTGCCAGCAGTTACTCGACTGCCTCTCTGGTTGACACCATATATTTT. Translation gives CASSYSTASLVDTIYF.

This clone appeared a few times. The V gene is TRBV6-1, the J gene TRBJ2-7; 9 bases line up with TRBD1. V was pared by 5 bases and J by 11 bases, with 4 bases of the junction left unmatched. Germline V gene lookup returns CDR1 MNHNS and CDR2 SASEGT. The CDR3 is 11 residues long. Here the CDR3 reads CASSTRQGEYF. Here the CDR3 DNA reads TGTGCCAGCAGTACCCGACAGGGGGAGTACTTC.

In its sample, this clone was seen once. In DNA, the CDR3 is TGTGCCAGCAGCTTCGACAGGTACGAGCAGTACTTC. Encoded protein: CASSFDRYEQYF. The chain joins TRBV5-6 to TRBJ2-7; TRBD1 is a possible D gene (6 bases). V lost 2 bases and J lost 4, with 7 bases in between. From germline, CDR1 is SGHDT and CDR2 YYEEEE. This CDR3 is built from 12 residues.

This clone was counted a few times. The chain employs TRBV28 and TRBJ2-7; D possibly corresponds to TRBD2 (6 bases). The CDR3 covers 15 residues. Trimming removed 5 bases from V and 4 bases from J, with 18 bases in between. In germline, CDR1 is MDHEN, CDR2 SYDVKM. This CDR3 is CASSPRGAGRYEQYF. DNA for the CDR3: TGTGCCAGCAGTCCCCGGGGTGCGGGGAGATACGAGCAGTACTTC.

The CDR3 spells CASSSTSGIGYEQYF. CDR3 nucleotides: TGTGCCAGCAGCTCGACTAGCGGGATCGGGTACGAGCAGTACTTC. This rearrangement joins TRBV7-9 to TRBJ2-7, with 11 bases fitting TRBD2. Germline-derived CDR1 and CDR2 are SEHNR and FQNEAQ (reference sequence). CDR3 length: 15 amino acids. V gave up 4 bases and J gave up 4 bases; unmatched junction bases: 6.

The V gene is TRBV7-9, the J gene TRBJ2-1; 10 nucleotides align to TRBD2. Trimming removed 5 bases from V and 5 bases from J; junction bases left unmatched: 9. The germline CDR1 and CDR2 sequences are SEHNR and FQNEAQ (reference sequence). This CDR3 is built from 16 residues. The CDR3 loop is CASSQLSGGPDNEQFF. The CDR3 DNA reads TGTGCCAGCAGCCAACTTAGCGGGGGGCCTGACAATGAGCAGTTCTTC.

The CDR3 loop is CASSNGGSLNIQYF. Written as DNA, the CDR3 is TGTGCCAGCAGTAACGGCGGGAGTTTAAACATTCAGTACTTC. The chain uses TRBV6-5 and TRBJ2-4; 7 nucleotides match TRBD2. The ends lost 5 bases at V and 6 bases at J; junction bases unmatched: 7. This CDR3 region has 14 residues. Germline lookup yields CDR1 MNHEY and CDR2 SVGAGI.

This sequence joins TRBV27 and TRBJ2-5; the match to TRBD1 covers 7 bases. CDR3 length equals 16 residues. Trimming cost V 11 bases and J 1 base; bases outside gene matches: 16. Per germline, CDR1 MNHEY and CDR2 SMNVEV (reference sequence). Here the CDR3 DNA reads TGTGCCTGCAATAGGACAGGCGGTGGAAGCCAAGAGACCCAGTACTTC. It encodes CACNRTGGGSQETQYF.

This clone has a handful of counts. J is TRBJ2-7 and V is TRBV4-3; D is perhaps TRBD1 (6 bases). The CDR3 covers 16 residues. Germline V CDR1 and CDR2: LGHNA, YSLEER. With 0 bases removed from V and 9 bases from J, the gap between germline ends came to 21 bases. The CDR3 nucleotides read TGCGCCAGCAGCCAAGATCCAGCCGGGCTAGGGGGTAGGCAGTACTTC. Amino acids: CASSQDPAGLGGRQYF.

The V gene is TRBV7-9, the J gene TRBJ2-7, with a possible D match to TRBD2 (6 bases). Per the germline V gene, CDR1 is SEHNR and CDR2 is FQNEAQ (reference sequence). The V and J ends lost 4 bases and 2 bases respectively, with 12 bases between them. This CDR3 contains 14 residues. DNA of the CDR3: TGTGCCAGCAGCTCCTTGGGGGGAACCTACGAGCAGTACTTC. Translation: CASSSLGGTYEQYF.

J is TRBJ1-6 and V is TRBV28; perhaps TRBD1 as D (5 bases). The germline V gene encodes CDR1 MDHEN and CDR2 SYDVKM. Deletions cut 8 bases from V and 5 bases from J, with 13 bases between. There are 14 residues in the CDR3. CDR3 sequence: CASELGGDNSPLHF. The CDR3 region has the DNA TGTGCCAGCGAATTGGGGGGGGATAATTCACCCCTCCACTTT.

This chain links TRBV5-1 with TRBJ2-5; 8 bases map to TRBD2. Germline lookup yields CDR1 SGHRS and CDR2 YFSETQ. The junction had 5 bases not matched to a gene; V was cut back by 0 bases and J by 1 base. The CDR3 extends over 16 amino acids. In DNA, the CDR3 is TGCGCCAGCAGCTTGGGAACACTAGCGGTCCAAGAGACCCAGTACTTC. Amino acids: CASSLGTLAVQETQYF.

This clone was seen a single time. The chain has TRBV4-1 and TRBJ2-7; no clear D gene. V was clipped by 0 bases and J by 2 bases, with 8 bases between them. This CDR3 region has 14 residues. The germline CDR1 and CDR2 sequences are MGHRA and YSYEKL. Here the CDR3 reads CASSQDRFTYEQYF. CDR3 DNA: TGCGCCAGCAGCCAAGACAGGTTCACCTACGAGCAGTACTTC.

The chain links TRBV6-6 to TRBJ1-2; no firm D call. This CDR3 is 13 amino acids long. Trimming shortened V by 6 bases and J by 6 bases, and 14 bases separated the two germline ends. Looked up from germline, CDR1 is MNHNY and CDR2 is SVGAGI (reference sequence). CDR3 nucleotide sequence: TGTGCCAGCAGCCTCACTCTGCCCCATGGCTACACCTTC. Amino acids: CASSLTLPHGYTF.